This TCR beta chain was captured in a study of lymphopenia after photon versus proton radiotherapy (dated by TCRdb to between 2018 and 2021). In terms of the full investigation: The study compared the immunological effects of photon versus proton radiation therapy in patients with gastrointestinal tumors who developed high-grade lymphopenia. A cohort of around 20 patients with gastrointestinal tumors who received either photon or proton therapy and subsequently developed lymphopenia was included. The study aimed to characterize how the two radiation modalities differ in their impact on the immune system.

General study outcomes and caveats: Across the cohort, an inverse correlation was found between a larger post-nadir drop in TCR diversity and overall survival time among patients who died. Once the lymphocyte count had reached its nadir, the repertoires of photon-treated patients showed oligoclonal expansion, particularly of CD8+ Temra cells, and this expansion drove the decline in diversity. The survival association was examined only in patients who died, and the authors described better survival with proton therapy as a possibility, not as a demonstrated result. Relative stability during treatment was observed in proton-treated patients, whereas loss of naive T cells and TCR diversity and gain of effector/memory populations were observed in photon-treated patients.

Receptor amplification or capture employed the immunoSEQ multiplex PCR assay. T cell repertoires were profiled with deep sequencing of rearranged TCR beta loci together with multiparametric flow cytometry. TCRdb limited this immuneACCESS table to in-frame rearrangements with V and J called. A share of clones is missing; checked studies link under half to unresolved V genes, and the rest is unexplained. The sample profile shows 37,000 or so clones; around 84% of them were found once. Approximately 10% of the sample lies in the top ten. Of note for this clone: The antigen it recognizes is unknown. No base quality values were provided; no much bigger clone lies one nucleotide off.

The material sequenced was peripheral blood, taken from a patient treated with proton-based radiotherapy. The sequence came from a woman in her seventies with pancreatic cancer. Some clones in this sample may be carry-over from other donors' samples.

DNA sequence: TGTGCCAGCAGAACTAGGGCTACCGGGACAGGGAACGTTCAGCCCCAGCATTTT. Its product reads: CASRTRATGTGNVQPQHF. The V and J genes are TRBV14 and TRBJ1-5; 9 bases in between match TRBD1. According to the germline V gene, CDR1 reads SGHDN and CDR2 reads FVKESK. Including cysteine and phenylalanine, the CDR3 has 18 amino acids. CDR3 DNA is the only sequence kept; it has 54 bases, read in frame from the first base. The germline V end is reduced by 6 bases and the J end by 6 bases; junction bases left unmatched: 18.